The clone carrying this T cell receptor (beta chain) was found once. The antigen is not known. This specimen belongs to a study of shared clonotypes between healthy human individuals. At the level of the study: Those who served as donors were a couple of women and a few men between the ages of 18 and 49. Notes on the study in general: Naive subsets generally exceeded memory subsets in estimated richness.

Naivety among CD8 cells was defined by CD45RO negativity and positive CCR7 selection, thereby excluding terminally differentiated effector memory CD45RA+ cells. Healthy HIV-negative adults with no recent acute infections or vaccinations were recruited as donors. The V and J ends lost 6 bases and 0 bases respectively, with 8 bases between them. CDR1 MGHRA and CDR2 YSYEKL come from the germline V gene. This CDR3 is 13 amino acids long. In the authors' workflow: Filtering differed for immunoSEQ, which gave only junction sequences without quality scores. Sequenced by immunoSEQ multiplex PCR; TCRdb stores in-frame clones only, minus some. That table gives V, J and clone size, and the DNA gave D and trimming. The data show roughly 2,000,000 clones, around 96% seen once.

V usage is TRBV4-1 and J usage is TRBJ1-2; D uncertain. Sequenced sample: naive CD8+ T cells sorted from blood. The sequence was obtained from a man between 18 and 29 years old in good health. The CDR3: CASSSPANYGYTF. The CDR3 DNA reads as TGCGCCAGCAGTTCACCAGCTAACTATGGCTACACCTTC.